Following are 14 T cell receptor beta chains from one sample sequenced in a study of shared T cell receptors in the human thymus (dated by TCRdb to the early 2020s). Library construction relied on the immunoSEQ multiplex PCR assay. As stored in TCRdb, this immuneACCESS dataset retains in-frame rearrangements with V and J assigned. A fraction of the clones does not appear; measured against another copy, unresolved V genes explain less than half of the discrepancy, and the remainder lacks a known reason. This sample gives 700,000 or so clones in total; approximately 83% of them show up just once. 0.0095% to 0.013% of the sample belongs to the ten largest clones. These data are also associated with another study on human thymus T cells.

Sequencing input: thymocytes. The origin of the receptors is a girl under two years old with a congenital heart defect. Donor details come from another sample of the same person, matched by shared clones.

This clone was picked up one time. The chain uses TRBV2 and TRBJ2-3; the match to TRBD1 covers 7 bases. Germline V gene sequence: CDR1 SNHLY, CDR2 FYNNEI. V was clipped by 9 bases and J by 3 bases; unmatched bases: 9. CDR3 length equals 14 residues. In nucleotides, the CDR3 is TGTGCCAGTTATCTACAGGGGAGAACAGATACGCAGTATTTT. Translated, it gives CASYLQGRTDTQYF.

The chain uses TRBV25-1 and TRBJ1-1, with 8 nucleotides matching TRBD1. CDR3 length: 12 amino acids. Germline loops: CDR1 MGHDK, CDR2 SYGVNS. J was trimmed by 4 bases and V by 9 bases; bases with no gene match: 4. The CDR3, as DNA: TGTGCCAGTACAGGGGGAGTCACTGAAGCTTTCTTT. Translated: CASTGGVTEAFF.

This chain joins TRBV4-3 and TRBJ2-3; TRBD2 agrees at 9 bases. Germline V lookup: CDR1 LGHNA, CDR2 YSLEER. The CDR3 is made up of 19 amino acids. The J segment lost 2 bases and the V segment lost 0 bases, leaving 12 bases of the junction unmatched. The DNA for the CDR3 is TGCGCCAGCAGCCAAGATTACAGCGGGGGGCCCCTCTTCACAGATACGCAGTATTTT. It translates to CASSQDYSGGPLFTDTQYF.

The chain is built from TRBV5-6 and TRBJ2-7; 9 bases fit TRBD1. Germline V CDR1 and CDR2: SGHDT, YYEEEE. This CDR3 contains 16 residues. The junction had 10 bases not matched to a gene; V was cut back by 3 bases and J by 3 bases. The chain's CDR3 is CASSSPGQGTFYEQYF. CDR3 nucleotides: TGTGCCAGCAGCTCACCGGGACAGGGAACGTTCTACGAGCAGTACTTC.

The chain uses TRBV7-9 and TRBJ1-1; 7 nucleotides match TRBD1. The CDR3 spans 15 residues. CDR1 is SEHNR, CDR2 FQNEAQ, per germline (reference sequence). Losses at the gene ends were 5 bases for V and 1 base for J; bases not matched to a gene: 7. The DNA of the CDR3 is TGTGCCAGCAGCCCAGGGACAGTTTCGAACACTGAAGCTTTCTTT. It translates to CASSPGTVSNTEAFF.

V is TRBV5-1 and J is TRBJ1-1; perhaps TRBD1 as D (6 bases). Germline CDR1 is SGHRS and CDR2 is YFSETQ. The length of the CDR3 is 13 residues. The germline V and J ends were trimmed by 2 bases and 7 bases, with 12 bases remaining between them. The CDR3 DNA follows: TGCGCCAGCAGCTTAGGGGGGGAAGATGAAGCTTTCTTT. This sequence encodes CASSLGGEDEAFF. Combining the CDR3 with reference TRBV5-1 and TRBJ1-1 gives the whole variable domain KAGVTQTPRYLIKTRGQQVTLSCSPISGHRSVSWYQQTPGQGLQFLFEYFSETQRNKGNFPGRFSGRQFSNSRSEMNVSTLELGDSALYLCASSLGGEDEAFFGQGTRLTVV.

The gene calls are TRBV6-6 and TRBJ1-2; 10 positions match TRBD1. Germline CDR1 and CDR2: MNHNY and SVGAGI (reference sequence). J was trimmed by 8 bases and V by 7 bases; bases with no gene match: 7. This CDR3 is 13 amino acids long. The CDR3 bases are TGTGCCAGCAAATACGGACAGGGGGAAGGCTACACCTTC. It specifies CASKYGQGEGYTF.

Written as DNA, the CDR3 is TGCGCCAGCAGCTTGGATACAGCCGGGGGAGAGACCCAGTACTTC. Translating it yields CASSLDTAGGETQYF. The chain links TRBV5-1 to TRBJ2-5; a weak D match, TRBD2 (6 bases). The germline V gene encodes CDR1 SGHRS and CDR2 YFSETQ. V shed 0 bases and J shed 4 bases, with 13 bases lying between them. The CDR3 sequence is 15 residues long.

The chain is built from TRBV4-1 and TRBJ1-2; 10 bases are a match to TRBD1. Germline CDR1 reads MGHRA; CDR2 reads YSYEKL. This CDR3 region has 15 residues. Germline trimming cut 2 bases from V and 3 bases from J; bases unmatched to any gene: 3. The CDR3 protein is CASSQWTGGYYGYTF. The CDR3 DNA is TGCGCCAGCAGCCAATGGACAGGGGGGTACTATGGCTACACCTTC.

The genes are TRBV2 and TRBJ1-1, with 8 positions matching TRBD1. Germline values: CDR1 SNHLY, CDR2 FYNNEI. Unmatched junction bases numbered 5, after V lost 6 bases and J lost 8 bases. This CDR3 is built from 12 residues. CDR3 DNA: TGTGCCAGCAGGCGGACAGGGCCCGAAGCTTTCTTT. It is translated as CASRRTGPEAFF.

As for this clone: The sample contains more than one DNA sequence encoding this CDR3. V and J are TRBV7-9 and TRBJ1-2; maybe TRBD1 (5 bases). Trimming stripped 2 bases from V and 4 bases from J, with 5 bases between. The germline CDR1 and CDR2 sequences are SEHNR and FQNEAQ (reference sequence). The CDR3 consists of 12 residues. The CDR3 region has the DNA TGTGCCAGCAGCTTAACAGGCTATGGCTACACCTTC. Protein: CASSLTGYGYTF.

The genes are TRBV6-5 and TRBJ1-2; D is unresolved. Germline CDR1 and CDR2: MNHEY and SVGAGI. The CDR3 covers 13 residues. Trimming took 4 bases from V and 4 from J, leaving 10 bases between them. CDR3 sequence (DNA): TGTGCCAGCAGTTCGCCAGGTAGCTATGGCTACACCTTC. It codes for CASSSPGSYGYTF.

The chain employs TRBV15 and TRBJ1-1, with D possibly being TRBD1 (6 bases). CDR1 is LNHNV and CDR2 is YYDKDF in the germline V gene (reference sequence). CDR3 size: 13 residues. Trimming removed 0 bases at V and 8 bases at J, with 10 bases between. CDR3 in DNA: TGTGCCACCAGCAGAGATCGGGGGGCAGAAGCTTTCTTT. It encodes CATSRDRGAEAFF. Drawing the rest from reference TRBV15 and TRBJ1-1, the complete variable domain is DAMVIQNPRYQVTQFGKPVTLSCSQTLNHNVMYWYQQKSSQAPKLLFHYYDKDFNNEADTPDNFQSRRPNTSFCFLDIRSPGLGDTAMYLCATSRDRGAEAFFGQGTRLTVV.

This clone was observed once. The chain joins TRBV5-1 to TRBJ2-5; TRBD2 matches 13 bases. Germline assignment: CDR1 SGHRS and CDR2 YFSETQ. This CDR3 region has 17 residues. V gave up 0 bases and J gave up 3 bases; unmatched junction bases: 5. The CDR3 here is CASSLEVGLAGKETQYF. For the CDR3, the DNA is TGCGCCAGCAGCTTGGAAGTGGGACTAGCGGGGAAAGAGACCCAGTACTTC.